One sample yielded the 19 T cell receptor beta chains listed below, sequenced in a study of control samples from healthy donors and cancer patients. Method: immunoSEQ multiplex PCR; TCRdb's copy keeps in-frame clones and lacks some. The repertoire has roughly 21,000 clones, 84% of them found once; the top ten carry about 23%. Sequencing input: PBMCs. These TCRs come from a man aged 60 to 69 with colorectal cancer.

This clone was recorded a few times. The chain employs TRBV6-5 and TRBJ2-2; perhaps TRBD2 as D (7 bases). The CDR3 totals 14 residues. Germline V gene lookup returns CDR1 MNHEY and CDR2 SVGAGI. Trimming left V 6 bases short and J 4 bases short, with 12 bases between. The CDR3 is CASRPGGTTGELFF. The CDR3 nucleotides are TGTGCCAGCAGGCCGGGGGGCACCACCGGGGAGCTGTTTTTT.

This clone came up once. CDR3 sequence (DNA): TGTGCCAGCACCCCTAGGTCCCTAGCGGGCTCCTACAATGAGCAGTTCTTC. Protein sequence: CASTPRSLAGSYNEQFF. J is TRBJ2-1 and V is TRBV6-2 or TRBV6-3; the match to TRBD2 covers 8 bases. The trim removed 7 bases at V and 0 bases at J, leaving 11 bases unmatched. CDR3 length: 17 amino acids. CDR1 and CDR2 (germline): MNHEY, SVGEGT.

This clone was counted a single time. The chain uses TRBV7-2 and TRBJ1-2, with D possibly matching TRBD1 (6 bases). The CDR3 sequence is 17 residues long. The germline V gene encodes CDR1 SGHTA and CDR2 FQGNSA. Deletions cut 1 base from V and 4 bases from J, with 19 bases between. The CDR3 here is CASSLEPGQGRSYGYTF. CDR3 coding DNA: TGTGCCAGCAGCTTAGAACCGGGACAAGGCCGGAGCTATGGCTACACCTTC.

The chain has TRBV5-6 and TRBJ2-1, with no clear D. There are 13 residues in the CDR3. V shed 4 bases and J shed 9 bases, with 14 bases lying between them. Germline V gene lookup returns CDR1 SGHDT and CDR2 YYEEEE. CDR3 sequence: CASSREGRGEQFF. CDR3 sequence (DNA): TGTGCCAGCAGCCGCGAAGGGCGAGGTGAGCAGTTCTTC.

The CDR3 region is CASSRSGGAYEQFF. CDR3 coding DNA: TGCGCCAGCAGCCGTAGCGGGGGGGCCTATGAGCAGTTCTTC. The rearrangement joins TRBV4-1 to TRBJ2-1, with 11 bases identical to TRBD2. The germline CDR1 and CDR2 sequences are MGHRA and YSYEKL. After removal of 4 bases from V and 8 bases from J, the junction contained 4 bases not matched to a gene. The CDR3 has 14 residues.

In DNA form, the CDR3 reads TGTGCCAGCAGCGGTCGGACACAGAACACCGGGGAGCTGTTTTTT. Its translation is CASSGRTQNTGELFF. This rearrangement joins TRBV9 to TRBJ2-2; D perhaps matches TRBD1 (5 bases). The CDR3 sequence is 15 residues long. The germline V and J ends were trimmed by 3 bases and 1 base, with 10 bases remaining between them. Germline V CDR1 and CDR2: SGDLS, YYNGEE.

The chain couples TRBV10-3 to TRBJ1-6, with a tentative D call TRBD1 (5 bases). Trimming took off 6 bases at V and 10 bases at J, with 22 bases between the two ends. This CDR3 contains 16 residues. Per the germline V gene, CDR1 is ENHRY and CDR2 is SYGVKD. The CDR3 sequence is CAISEQSGGARSPLHF. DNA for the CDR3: TGTGCCATCAGCGAGCAGTCTGGAGGGGCGAGGTCACCCCTCCACTTT.

CDR3 in DNA: TGTGCCTGGGCGCCGGGACAGGGTATCCACGAGCAGTACTTC. Protein product: CAWAPGQGIHEQYF. The chain is built from TRBV30 and TRBJ2-7, with 9 bases identical to TRBD1. This CDR3 is built from 14 residues. In germline, CDR1 is GTSNPN, CDR2 SVGIG (reference sequence). Trimming removed 5 bases from V and 5 bases from J; junction bases left unmatched: 10.

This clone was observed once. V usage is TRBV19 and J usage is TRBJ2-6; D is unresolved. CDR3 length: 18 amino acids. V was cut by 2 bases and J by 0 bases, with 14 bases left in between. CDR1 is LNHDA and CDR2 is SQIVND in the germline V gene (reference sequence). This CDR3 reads CASSIRVSTFSGANVLTF. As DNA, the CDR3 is TGTGCCAGTAGTATAAGGGTCAGTACCTTCTCTGGGGCCAACGTCCTGACTTTC.

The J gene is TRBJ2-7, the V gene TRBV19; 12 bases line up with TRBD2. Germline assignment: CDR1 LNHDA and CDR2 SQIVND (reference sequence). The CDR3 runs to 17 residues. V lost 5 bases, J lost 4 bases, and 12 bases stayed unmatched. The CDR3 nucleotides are TGTGCCAGTAGTCTCCTAGCGGGGGGGCCTCTTCCGTACGAGCAGTACTTC. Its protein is CASSLLAGGPLPYEQYF. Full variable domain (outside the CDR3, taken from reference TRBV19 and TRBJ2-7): DGGITQSPKYLFRKEGQNVTLSCEQNLNHDAMYWYRQDPGQGLRLIYYSQIVNDFQKGDIAEGYSVSREKKESFPLTVTSAQKNPTAFYLCASSLLAGGPLPYEQYFGPGTRLTVT.

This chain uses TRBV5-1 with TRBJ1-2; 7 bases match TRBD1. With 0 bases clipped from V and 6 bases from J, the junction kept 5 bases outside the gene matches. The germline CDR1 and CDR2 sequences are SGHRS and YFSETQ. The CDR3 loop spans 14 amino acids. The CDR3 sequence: CASSLGDRGDGYTF. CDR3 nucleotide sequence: TGCGCCAGCAGCTTGGGGGACAGAGGAGATGGCTACACCTTC.

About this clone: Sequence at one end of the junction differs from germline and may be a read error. CDR3 loop: CATSRGEDGYTIYF. In DNA form, the CDR3 reads TGTGCCACCAGCAGAGGTGAGGATGGATACACCATATATTTT. The chain links TRBV15 to TRBJ1-3; D is ambiguous. Germline CDR1 reads LNHNV; CDR2 reads YYDKDF (reference sequence). CDR3 length: 14 residues.

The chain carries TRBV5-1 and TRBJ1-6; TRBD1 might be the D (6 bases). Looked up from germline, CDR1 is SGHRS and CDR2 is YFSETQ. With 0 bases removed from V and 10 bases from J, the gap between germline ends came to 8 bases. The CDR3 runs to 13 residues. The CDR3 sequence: CASSLEGGSPLHF. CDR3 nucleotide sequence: TGCGCCAGCAGCTTGGAGGGGGGCTCACCCCTCCACTTT.

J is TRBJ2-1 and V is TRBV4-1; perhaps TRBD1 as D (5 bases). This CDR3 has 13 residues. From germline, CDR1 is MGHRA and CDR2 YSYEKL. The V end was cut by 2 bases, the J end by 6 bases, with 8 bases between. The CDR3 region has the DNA TGCGCCAGCAGCCAAAGGGGTAGCAATGAGCAGTTCTTC. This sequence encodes CASSQRGSNEQFF.

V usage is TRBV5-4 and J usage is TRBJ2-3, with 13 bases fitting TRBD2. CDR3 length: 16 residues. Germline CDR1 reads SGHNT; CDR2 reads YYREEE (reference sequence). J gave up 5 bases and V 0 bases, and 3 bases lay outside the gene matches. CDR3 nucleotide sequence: TGTGCCAGCAGCTTGGAAGGACTAGCGGGGGTAGATACGCAGTATTTT. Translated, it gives CASSLEGLAGVDTQYF.

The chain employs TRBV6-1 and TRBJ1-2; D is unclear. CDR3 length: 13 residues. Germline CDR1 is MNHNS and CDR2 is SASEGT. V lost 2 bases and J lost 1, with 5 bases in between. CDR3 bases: TGTGCCAGCAGTGAATGGGGTAACTATGGCTACACCTTC. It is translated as CASSEWGNYGYTF.

The CDR3: CASGLVLPATANYGYTF. CDR3 nucleotide sequence: TGTGCTAGTGGTTTGGTACTTCCAGCCACCGCTAACTATGGCTACACCTTC. The chain combines TRBV12-5 with TRBJ1-2; D is undetermined. The CDR3 is made up of 17 amino acids. Germline V gives CDR1 LGHNT, CDR2 FRNRAP. V was cut by 0 bases and J by 0 bases, with 14 bases left in between.

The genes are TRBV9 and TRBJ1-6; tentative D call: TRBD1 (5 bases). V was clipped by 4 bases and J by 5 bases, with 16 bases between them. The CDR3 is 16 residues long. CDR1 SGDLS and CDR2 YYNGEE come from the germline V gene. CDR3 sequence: CASSTRMKQDNSPLHF. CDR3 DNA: TGTGCCAGCAGCACCCGTATGAAACAGGATAATTCACCCCTCCACTTT.

CDR3 nucleotide sequence: TGTGCCAGCAGTCACCCGACCCGCTCCTACGAGCAGTACTTC. Its protein product is CASSHPTRSYEQYF. This chain uses TRBV25-1 with TRBJ2-7; D is ambiguous. This CDR3 comprises 14 residues. Germline values: CDR1 MGHDK, CDR2 SYGVNS. The V and J ends lost 5 bases and 0 bases respectively, with 11 bases between them.